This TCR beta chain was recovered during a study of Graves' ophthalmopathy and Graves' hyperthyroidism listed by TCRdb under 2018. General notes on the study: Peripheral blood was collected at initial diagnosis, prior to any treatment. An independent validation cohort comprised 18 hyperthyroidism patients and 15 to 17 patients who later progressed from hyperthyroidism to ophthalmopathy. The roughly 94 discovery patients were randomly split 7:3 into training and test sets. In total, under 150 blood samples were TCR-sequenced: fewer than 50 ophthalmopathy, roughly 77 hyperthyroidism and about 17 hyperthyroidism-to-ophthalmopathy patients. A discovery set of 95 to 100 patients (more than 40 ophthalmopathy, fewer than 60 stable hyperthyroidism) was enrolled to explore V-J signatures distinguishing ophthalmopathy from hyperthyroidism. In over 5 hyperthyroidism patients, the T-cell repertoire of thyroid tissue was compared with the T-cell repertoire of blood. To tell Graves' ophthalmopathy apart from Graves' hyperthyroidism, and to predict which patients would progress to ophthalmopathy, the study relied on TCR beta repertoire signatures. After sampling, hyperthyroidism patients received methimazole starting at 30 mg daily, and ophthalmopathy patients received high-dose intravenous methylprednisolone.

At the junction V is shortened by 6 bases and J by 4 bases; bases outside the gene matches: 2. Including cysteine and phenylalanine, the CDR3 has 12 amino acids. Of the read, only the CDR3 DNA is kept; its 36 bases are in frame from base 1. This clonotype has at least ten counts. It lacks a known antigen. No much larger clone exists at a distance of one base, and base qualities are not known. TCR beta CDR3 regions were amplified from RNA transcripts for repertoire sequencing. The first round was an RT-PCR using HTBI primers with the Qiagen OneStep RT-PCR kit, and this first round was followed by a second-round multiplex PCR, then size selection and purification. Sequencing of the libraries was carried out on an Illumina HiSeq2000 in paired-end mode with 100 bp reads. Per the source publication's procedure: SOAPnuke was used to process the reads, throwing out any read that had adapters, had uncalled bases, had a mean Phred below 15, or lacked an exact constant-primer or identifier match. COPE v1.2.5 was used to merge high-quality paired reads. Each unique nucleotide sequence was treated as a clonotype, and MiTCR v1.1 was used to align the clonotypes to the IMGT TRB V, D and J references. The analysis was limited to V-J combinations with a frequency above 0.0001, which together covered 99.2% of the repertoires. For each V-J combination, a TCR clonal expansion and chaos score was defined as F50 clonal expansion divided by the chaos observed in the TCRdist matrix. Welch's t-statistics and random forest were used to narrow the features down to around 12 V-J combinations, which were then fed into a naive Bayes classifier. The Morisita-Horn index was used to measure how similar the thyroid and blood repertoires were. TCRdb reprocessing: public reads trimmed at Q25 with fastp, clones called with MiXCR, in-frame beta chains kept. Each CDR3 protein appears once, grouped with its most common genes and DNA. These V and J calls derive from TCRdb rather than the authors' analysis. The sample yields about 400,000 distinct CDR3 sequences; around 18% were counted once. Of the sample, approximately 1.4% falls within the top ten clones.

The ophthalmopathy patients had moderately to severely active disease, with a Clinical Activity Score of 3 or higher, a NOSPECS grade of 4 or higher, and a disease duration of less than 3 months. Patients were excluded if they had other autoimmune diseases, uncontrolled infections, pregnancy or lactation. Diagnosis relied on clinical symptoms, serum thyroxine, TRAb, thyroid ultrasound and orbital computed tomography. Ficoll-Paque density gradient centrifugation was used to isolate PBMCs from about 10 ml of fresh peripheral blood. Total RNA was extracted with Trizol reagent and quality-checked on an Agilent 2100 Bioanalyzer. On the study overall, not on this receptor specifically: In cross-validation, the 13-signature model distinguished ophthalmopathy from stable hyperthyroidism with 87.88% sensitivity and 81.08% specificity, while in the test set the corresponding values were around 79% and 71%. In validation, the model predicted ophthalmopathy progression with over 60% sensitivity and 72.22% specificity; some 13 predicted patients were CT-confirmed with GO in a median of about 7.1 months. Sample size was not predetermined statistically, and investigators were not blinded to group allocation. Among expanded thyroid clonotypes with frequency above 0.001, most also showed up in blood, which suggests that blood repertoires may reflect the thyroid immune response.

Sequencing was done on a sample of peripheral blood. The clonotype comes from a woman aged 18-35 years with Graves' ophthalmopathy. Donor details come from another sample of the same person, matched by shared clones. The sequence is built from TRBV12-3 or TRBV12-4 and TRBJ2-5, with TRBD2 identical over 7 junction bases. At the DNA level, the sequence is TGTGCCAGCAGAATAGCGGGAGAGACCCAGTACTTC. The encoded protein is CASRIAGETQYF.